These T cell receptor beta chains were read from a single sample in a study of CD8 T cells in ankylosing spondylitis. TCRdb reanalysed the 5' RACE reads using MiXCR and keeps one entry per CDR3 protein. This sample has some 300,000 distinct CDR3 sequences; around 21% occur once, and the top ten carry about 3.5%. Sequenced: blood, either unsorted or a sorted T cell fraction (not recorded which). These receptors came from a female donor with ankylosing spondylitis or in good health (not recorded which). The CDR3 runs from the conserved cysteine through the conserved F or W. The D gene is left open where the match is weak. Rows may omit the clone size; those that give it use once, few, many or a size class.

V	J	length	D	size	CDR3	DNA
TRBV7-2	TRBJ2-3	16	TRBD1	.	CASSTQGASVADTQYF	TGTGCCAGCAGCACTCAGGGGGCTAGCGTGGCAGATACGCAGTATTTT
TRBV27	TRBJ2-4	16	.	.	CASSRDASAAKNIQYF	TGTGCCAGCAGCAGGGATGCATCCGCCGCCAAAAACATTCAGTACTTC
TRBV30	TRBJ2-1	13	.	many	CAWKASSYNEQFF	TGTGCCTGGAAGGCGAGCTCCTACAATGAGCAGTTCTTC
TRBV2	TRBJ2-3	15	TRBD2	.	CASTRAGGSTDTQYF	TGTGCCAGCACCCGAGCGGGAGGTAGCACAGATACGCAGTATTTT
TRBV20-1	TRBJ1-1	13	TRBD1	.	CSAFDRGPTEAFF	TGCAGTGCCTTCGACAGGGGCCCCACTGAAGCTTTCTTT
TRBV7-2	TRBJ2-1	14	.	few	CASSGDSYYNEQFF	TGTGCCAGCAGCGGGGACTCCTACTACAATGAGCAGTTCTTC
TRBV12-3/TRBV12-4	TRBJ2-1	12	.	.	CASSSGPPELFF	TGTGCCAGCAGTTCGGGACCCCCGGAACTGTTCTTC
TRBV12-3/TRBV12-4	TRBJ2-5	17	TRBD2	few	CASSLQFGTSGQETQYF	TGTGCCAGCAGTTTACAGTTCGGGACTAGCGGCCAAGAGACCCAGTACTTC
TRBV10-3	TRBJ2-1	15	.	.	CAISPDLVFYNEQFF	TGTGCCATCAGTCCGGACCTCGTCTTCTACAATGAGCAGTTCTTC
TRBV7-2	TRBJ2-1	14	.	.	CASSREAGRDEQFF	TGTGCCAGCAGCCGAGAGGCGGGAAGGGATGAGCAGTTCTTC
TRBV29-1	TRBJ2-7	13	.	many	CSVALLTEYEQYF	TGCAGCGTCGCGTTGTTAACGGAATACGAGCAGTACTTC
TRBV29-1	TRBJ2-5	13	.	many	CSVRLQLQETQYF	TGCAGCGTCCGCCTCCAGCTCCAAGAGACCCAGTACTTC
TRBV5-1	TRBJ2-7	15	TRBD2	.	CASSLVAGVPYEQYF	TGCGCCAGCAGCTTGGTTGCGGGAGTGCCCTACGAGCAGTACTTC
TRBV12-3/TRBV12-4	TRBJ2-1	15	TRBD2	few	CASIQTSGRFDEQFF	TGTGCCAGCATCCAGACTAGCGGGAGATTCGATGAGCAGTTCTTC
TRBV2	TRBJ2-5	14	TRBD2	.	CASRPGLAEETQYF	TGTGCCAGCAGACCGGGACTAGCGGAAGAGACCCAGTACTTC
TRBV7-2	TRBJ2-7	16	TRBD2	few	CASSLGGTSVRYEQYF	TGTGCCAGCAGCTTAGGCGGGACTAGCGTTCGATACGAGCAGTACTTC
TRBV5-6	TRBJ2-7	15	.	.	CASSFRDKGYHEQYF	TGTGCCAGCAGCTTCCGGGACAAAGGTTACCACGAGCAGTACTTC
TRBV10-2	TRBJ2-7	14	.	many	CASSDPGLPYEQYF	TGCGCCAGCAGCGACCCGGGACTGCCCTACGAGCAGTACTTC
TRBV6-4	TRBJ2-1	13	TRBD2	.	CASSEREGDEQFF	TGTGCCAGCAGTGAGCGGGAGGGCGATGAGCAGTTCTTC
TRBV20-1	TRBJ2-5	13	TRBD2	.	CSARVAGEETQYF	TGCAGTGCTAGGGTCGCGGGAGAAGAGACCCAGTACTTC
TRBV20-1	TRBJ2-1	11	.	many	CSAGPYNEQFF	TGCAGTGCTGGTCCCTACAATGAGCAGTTCTTC
TRBV4-3	TRBJ2-3	14	.	few	CASSQGTIRLTQYF	TGCGCCAGCAGCCAGGGAACTATAAGGCTTACGCAGTATTTT
TRBV9	TRBJ1-4	15	TRBD1	few	CASSRSGGDDEKLFF	TGTGCCAGCAGCCGGTCAGGGGGCGATGATGAAAAACTGTTTTTT
TRBV24-1	TRBJ2-1	12	.	.	CATSEGRNEQFF	TGTGCCACCAGTGAAGGGCGCAATGAGCAGTTCTTC
TRBV9	TRBJ2-1	16	TRBD1	.	CASSPRQGGTYNEQFF	TGTGCCAGCAGCCCCCGACAGGGGGGGACCTACAATGAGCAGTTCTTC
TRBV20-1	TRBJ2-3	14	TRBD2	.	CSARVAGRVDTQYF	TGCAGTGCTAGAGTAGCGGGACGGGTAGATACGCAGTATTTT
TRBV7-2	TRBJ2-7	15	TRBD2	few	CASSLETSRSYEQYF	TGTGCCAGCAGCTTAGAGACTAGCCGATCCTACGAGCAGTACTTC
TRBV27	TRBJ1-5	14	.	.	CASSSGWSNQPQHF	TGTGCCAGCAGTTCCGGTTGGAGCAATCAGCCCCAGCATTTT
TRBV5-1	TRBJ2-1	14	.	.	CASSLRASDNEQFF	TGCGCCAGCAGCTTGAGAGCCAGCGACAATGAGCAGTTCTTC
TRBV12-3/TRBV12-4	TRBJ1-4	17	.	.	CASTLHEGLVTNEKLFF	TGTGCCAGCACCCTGCATGAGGGGCTAGTGACTAATGAAAAACTGTTTTTT
TRBV11-3	TRBJ2-3	16	.	.	CASSTRAVEGADTQYF	TGTGCCAGCAGCACCAGGGCGGTGGAAGGGGCAGATACGCAGTATTTT
TRBV5-6	TRBJ2-1	13	.	many	CASSLPRRTEQFF	TGTGCCAGCAGCTTACCCAGGCGGACTGAGCAGTTCTTC
TRBV15	TRBJ2-4	13	.	.	CATSRERQNIQYF	TGTGCCACCAGCAGAGAGCGGCAAAACATTCAGTACTTC
TRBV10-3	TRBJ2-7	13	.	few	CAILDSGSYEQYF	TGTGCCATCTTGGATAGCGGCTCCTACGAGCAGTACTTC
TRBV12-3/TRBV12-4	TRBJ2-3	13	TRBD2	many	CASSPREGGTQYF	TGTGCCAGCAGTCCCCGGGAGGGAGGCACGCAGTATTTT
TRBV20-1	TRBJ2-1	11	.	few	CSARDGGEQFF	TGCAGTGCTAGAGATGGAGGTGAGCAGTTCTTC
TRBV7-2	TRBJ2-7	14	.	many	CASSLGKGPYEQYF	TGTGCCAGCAGCTTAGGAAAAGGGCCCTACGAGCAGTACTTC
TRBV24-1	TRBJ2-1	16	TRBD1	.	CATSEAGTGYSREQFF	TGTGCCACCAGTGAAGCCGGGACAGGGTATAGTCGTGAGCAGTTCTTC
TRBV10-3	TRBJ2-1	20	TRBD2	many	CAISELRGDSGRVDRNEQFF	TGTGCCATCAGTGAGCTGAGGGGGGATAGCGGGAGGGTAGATAGAAATGAGCAGTTCTTC
TRBV12-3/TRBV12-4	TRBJ2-1	15	.	.	CASSLAPGSYNEQFF	TGTGCCAGCAGTTTAGCCCCAGGGTCCTACAATGAGCAGTTCTTC
TRBV6-5	TRBJ2-5	15	.	few	CASSSGRRSRETQYF	TGTGCCAGCAGTTCGGGACGGAGATCGAGAGAGACCCAGTACTTC
TRBV12-3/TRBV12-4	TRBJ1-4	14	TRBD1	few	CASSFLGQGEKLFF	TGTGCCAGCAGTTTCCTTGGACAGGGAGAAAAACTGTTTTTT
TRBV6-5	TRBJ2-7	12	TRBD1	few	CASRQGAYEQYF	TGTGCCAGCAGACAGGGGGCTTACGAGCAGTACTTC